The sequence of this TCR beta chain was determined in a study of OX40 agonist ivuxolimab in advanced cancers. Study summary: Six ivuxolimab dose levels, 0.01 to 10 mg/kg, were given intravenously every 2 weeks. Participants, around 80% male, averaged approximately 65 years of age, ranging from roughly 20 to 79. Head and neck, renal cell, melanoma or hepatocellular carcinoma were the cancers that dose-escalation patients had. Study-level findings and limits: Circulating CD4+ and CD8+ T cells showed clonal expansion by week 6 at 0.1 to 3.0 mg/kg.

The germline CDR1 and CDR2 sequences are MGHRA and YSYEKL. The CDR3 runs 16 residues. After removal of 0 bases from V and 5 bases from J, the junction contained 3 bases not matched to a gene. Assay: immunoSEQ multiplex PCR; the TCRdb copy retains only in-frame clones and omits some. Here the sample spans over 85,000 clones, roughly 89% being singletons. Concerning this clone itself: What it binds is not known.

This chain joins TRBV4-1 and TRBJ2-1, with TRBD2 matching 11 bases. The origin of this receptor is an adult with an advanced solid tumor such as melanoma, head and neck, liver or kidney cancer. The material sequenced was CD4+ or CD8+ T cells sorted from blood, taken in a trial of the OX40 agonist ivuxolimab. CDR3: CASSQERLAGNNEQFF. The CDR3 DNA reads TGCGCCAGCAGCCAAGAAAGACTAGCGGGGAACAATGAGCAGTTCTTC.